The entry below gives a single T cell receptor (beta chain) sequence along with its context. The table came from immunoSEQ multiplex PCR; TCRdb's copy has only in-frame clones and leaves some out. This table holds about 23,000 clones, about 83% found once. This record comes from a study of blood T cell repertoires in COVID-19. Looking at the study overall: Sites across the United States, Italy and Spain contributed samples from acute and convalescent COVID-19. The cDNA or gDNA used as material had been derived from T cells, B-cell-depleted T cells, or PBMCs.

CDR3 length equals 14 residues. The V end lost 6 bases, the J end lost 4 bases, and 16 bases lay between the germline ends. Per germline, CDR1 MNHEY and CDR2 SVGEGT. The sequence came from a man aged 70-80 years with acute or convalescent COVID-19. Sequences were obtained from peripheral blood. J is TRBJ2-7 and V is TRBV6-2 or TRBV6-3, with D possibly being TRBD2 (6 bases). The DNA for the CDR3 is TGTGCCAGCAGCCCCTCTCGGGGGAGGTACGAGCAGTACTTC. It is translated as CASSPSRGRYEQYF.